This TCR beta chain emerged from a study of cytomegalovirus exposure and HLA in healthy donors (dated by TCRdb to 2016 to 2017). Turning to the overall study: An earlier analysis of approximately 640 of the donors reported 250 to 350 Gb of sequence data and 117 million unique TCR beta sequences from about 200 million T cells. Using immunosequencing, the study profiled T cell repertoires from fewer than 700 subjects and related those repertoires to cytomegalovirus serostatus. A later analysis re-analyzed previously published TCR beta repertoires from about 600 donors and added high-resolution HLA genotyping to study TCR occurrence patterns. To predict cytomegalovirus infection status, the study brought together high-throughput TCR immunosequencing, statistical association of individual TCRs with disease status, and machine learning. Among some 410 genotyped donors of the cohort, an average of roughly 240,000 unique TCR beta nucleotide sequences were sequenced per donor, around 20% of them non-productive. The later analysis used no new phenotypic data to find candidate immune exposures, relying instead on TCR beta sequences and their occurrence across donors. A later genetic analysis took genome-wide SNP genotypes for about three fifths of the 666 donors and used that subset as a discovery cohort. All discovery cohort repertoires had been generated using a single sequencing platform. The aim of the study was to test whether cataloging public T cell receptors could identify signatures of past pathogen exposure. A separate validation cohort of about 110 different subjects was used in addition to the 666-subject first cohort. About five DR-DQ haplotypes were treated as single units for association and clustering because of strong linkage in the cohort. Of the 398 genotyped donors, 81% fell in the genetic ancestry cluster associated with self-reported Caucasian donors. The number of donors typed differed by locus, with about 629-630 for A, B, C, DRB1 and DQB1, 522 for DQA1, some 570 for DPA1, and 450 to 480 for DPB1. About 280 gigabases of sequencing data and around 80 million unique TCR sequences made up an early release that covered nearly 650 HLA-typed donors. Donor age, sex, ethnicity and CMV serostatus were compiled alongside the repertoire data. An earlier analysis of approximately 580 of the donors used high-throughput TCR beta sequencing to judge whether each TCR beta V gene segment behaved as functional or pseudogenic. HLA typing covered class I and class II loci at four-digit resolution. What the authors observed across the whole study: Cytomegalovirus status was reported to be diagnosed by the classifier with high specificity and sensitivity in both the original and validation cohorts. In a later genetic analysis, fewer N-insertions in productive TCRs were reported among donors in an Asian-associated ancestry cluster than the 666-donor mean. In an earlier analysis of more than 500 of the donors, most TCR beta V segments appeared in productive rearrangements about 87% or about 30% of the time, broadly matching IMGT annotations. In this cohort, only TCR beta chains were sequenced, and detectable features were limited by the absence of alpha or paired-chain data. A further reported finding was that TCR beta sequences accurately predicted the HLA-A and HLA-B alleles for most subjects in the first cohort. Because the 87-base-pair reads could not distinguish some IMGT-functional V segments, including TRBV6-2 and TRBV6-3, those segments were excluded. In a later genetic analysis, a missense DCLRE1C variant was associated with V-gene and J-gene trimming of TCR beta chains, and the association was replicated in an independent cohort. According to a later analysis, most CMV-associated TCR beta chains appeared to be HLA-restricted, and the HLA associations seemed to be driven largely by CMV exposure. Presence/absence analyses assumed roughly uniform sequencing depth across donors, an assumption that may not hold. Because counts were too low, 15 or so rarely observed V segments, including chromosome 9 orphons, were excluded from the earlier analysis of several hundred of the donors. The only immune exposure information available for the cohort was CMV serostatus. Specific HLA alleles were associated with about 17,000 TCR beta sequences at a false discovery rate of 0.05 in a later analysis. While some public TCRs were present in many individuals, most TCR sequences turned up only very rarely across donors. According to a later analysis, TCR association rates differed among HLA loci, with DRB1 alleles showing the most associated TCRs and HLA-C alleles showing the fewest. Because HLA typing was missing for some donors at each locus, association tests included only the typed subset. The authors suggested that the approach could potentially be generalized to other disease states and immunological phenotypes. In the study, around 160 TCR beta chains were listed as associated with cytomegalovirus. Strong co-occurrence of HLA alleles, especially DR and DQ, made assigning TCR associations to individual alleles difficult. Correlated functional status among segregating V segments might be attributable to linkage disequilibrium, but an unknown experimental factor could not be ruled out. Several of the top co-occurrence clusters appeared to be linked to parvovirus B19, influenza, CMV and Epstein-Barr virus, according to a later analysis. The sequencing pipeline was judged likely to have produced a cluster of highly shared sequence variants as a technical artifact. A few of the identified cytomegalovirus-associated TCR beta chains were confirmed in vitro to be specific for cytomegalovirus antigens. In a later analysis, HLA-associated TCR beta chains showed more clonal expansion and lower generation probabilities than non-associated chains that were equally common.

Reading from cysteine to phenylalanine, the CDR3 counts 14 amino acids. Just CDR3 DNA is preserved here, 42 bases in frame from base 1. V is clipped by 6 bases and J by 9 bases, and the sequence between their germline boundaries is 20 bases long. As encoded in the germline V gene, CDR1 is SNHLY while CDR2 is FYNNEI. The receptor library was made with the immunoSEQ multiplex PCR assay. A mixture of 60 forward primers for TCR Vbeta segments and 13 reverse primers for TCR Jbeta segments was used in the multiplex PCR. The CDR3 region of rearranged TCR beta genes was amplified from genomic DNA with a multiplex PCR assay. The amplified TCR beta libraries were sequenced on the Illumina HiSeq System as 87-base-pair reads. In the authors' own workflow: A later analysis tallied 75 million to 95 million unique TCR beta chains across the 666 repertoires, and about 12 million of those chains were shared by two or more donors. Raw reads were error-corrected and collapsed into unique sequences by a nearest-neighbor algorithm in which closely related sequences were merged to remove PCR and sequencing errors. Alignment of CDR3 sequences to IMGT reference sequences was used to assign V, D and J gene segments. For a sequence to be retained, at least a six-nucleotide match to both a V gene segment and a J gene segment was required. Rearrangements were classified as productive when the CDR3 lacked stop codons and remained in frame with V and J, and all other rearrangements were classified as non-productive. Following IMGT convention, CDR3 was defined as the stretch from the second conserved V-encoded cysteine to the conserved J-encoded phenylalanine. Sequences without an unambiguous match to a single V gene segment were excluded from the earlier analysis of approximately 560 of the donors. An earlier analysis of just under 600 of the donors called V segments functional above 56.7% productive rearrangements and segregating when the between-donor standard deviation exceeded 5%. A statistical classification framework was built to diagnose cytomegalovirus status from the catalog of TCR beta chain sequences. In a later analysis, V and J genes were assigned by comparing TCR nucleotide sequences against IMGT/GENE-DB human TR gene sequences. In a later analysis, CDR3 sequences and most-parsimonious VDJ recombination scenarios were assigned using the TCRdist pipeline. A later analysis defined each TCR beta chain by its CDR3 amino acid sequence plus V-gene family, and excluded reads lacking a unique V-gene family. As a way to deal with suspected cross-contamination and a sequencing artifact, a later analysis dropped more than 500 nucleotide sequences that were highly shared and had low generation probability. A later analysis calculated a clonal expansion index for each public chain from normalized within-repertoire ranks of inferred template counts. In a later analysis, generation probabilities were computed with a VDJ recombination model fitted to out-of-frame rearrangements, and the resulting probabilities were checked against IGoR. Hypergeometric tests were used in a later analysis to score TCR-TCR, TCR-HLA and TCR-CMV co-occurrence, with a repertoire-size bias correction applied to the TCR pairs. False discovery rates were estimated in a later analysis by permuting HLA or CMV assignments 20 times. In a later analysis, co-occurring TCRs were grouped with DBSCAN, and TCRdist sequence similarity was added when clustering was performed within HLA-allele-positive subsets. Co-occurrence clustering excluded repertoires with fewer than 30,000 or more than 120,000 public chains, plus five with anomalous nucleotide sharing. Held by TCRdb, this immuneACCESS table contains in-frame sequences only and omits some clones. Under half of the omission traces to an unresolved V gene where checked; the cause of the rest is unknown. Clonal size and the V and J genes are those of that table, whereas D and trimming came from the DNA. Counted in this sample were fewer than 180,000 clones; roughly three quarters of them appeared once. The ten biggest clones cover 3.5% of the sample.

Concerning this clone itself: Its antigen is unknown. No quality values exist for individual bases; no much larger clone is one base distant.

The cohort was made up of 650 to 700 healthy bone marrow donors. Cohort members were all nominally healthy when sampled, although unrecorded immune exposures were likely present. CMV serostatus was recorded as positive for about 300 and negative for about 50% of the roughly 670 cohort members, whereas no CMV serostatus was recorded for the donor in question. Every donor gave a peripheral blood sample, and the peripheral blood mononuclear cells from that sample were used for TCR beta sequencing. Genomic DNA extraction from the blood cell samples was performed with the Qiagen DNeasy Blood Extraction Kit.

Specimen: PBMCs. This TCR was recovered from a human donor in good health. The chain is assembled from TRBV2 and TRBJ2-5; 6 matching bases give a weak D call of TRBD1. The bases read TGTGCCAGCAGGGATTCAGGGGCGGGCAACTCCCAGTACTTC. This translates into CASRDSGAGNSQYF.